Below, one T cell receptor (beta chain) is given with its context. This sample is part of a study of blood T cell repertoires in COVID-19. Background on the study: The analysed material was cDNA or gDNA that came from T cells, B-cell-depleted T cells, or PBMCs.

In the authors' workflow: Counts of nucleated cells, estimated from reference gene primer amplification, were obtained. Assay used: immunoSEQ multiplex PCR; TCRdb lists only in-frame clones, some missing. The D gene and trimming were derived from the DNA, and the V and J assignments and clone size from that table. The table includes about 150,000 clones, 88% detected once. The source material was peripheral blood. The sequence came from a human donor with COVID-19, enrolled during active disease. The donor label of this sample is uncertain.

The CDR3 coding sequence is TGTGCCAGCAGCCCGGGACTAGCGGGGGCCCATAGGTTCTTC. Its protein product is CASSPGLAGAHRFF. The genes are TRBV7-2 and TRBJ2-1, with 14 bases identical to TRBD2. Unmatched junction bases numbered 9, after V lost 5 bases and J lost 15 bases. The CDR3 consists of 14 residues. Germline-derived CDR1 and CDR2 are SGHTA and FQGNSA.